This TCR beta chain was sequenced in a study of cytomegalovirus exposure and HLA in healthy donors. Study-level findings and limits: The authors later found most CMV-associated TCR beta chains appeared HLA-restricted. One later analysis reportedly identified an Asian-associated ancestry cluster that showed fewer N-insertions than the roughly 700-donor mean.

With regard to this clone: Its antigen is unknown.

The length of the CDR3 is 16 residues. Trimming pared 1 base from V and 8 bases from J, leaving 18 bases between. Germline CDR1 SGHTA, CDR2 FQGNSA. 13 Jbeta primers and 60 Vbeta primers were used for the PCR. The repertoire was sequenced with immunoSEQ multiplex PCR; TCRdb's copy has only in-frame clones and lacks some. This table lists fewer than 110,000 clones. Source material: PBMCs. The sequence came from a man between 40 and 49 years old in good health and CMV-seronegative. This chain connects TRBV7-2 to TRBJ2-1; tentative D call: TRBD2 (5 bases). CDR3 amino acids: CASSLDRASGRDEQFF. CDR3 DNA: TGTGCCAGCAGCTTAGATCGTGCCTCCGGGCGGGATGAGCAGTTCTTC.